The sequence of this T cell receptor beta chain was determined in a study of tumor-infiltrating lymphocytes in glioblastoma multiforme. By frequency in the sample, this clonotype is medium-sized (0.01 to 0.1%). Its antigen is still unknown. Multiple V-beta primers and a C-beta primer amplified TCRB from RNA. These TCRB libraries lack any described unique molecular identifiers. TCRdb redid the calling of the multiplex PCR reads with MiXCR, one entry per CDR3 protein. The sample holds fewer than 11,000 distinct CDR3 sequences, just over 65% seen once. Findings and caveats of the study: Detected clone frequencies may not reflect cell counts, being RNA-based.

Sequenced: brain tumor tissue. The TCR comes from a male donor with glioblastoma.

The CDR3 loop is CASSLGTSGISSYNEQFF. For the CDR3, the DNA is TGTGCCAGCAGTCTTGGGACTAGCGGGATCTCCTCCTACAATGAGCAGTTCTTC. The chain combines TRBV6-5 with TRBJ2-1; the match to TRBD2 covers 13 bases. This CDR3 region has 18 residues. In germline, CDR1 is MNHEY, CDR2 SVGAGI. V shed 5 bases and J 0 bases; nucleotides not matched to a gene: 7.